This T cell receptor beta chain originates from a study of blood T cell repertoires in COVID-19. Study overall: There were acute and convalescent COVID-19 samples, and they came from the United States, Italy and Spain.

The germline V gene encodes CDR1 SGHRS and CDR2 YFSETQ. Unmatched junction bases numbered 4, after V lost 4 bases and J lost 5 bases. This CDR3 has 15 residues. Sequencing was performed with immunoSEQ multiplex PCR; in TCRdb, only in-frame clones are kept and a portion is missing. This table has fewer than 55,000 clones, about 81% appearing once. The source is a human donor with acute or convalescent COVID-19. The donor label of this sample is uncertain. The chain has TRBV5-1 and TRBJ1-6; 9 bases align to TRBD1. Sequences were obtained from peripheral blood. The CDR3 reads CASSNRDRDNSPLHF. For the CDR3, the DNA is TGCGCCAGCAGCAACCGGGACAGGGATAATTCACCCCTCCACTTT.